The present T cell receptor (beta chain) was sequenced within a study of blood T cell repertoires in COVID-19 (dated by TCRdb to 2020 to 2022). With regard to the full study: Samples covering the acute and convalescent phases of COVID-19 were provided by collaborators in the United States, Italy and Spain. HLA class I and class II types, where available, came from metadata supplied by the sample provider rather than from assay-based typing. A freely available public database, intended as a resource for researchers studying the immune response to SARS-CoV-2, is where the repertoires were released. The dataset comprised deeply sampled blood TCRbeta repertoires from subjects exposed to, actively infected with, or recovered from COVID-19. Samples were obtained from the ongoing ImmuneRACE study (first 160 participants) and from 1,200 or so subjects provided by 6 global collaborators. The material from the prospective study consisted of cDNA or gDNA derived from T cells, B-cell-depleted T cells, or PBMCs. Sample metadata almost always included a de-identified subject ID, COVID-19 status, age in years and sex.

Whole blood was collected in K2EDTA tubes by collaborating institutions according to the institutions' own protocols. For TCRbeta analysis, collaborators shipped samples in one of three forms: frozen whole blood, isolated PBMCs, or DNA extracted from either of those sample types. The paper's findings and limits, for the study overall: The amount of clinical and demographic metadata varied by source and participant and was provided uncurated.

V lost 0 bases and J lost 8 bases, and the count of bases not matched to a germline gene is 8. Taken from the germline V gene (reference sequence), the CDR1 and CDR2 loops are LGHDT and YNNKEL. Inclusive of the bounding cysteine and phenylalanine, the CDR3 is 16 residues long. Here the CDR3 DNA is all that survives: 48 bases in frame from base 1. TCRbeta CDR3 regions were amplified from genomic DNA by means of the immunoSEQ Assay, a bias-controlled multiplex PCR. In the source study's methods: Nucleated cell counts per sample were estimated from amplification of reference gene primers within the assay. To quantify the absolute abundance of each unique TCRbeta CDR3 rearrangement, sequence reads were collapsed and filtered. Productive Simpson clonality was computed per sample as the square root of Simpson's diversity index over productive rearrangements. Here the immuneACCESS table is served through TCRdb, limited to in-frame sequences with V and J called. Missing clones are a known gap in these copies; in checked studies unresolved V genes cover under half, and the rest lacks a known reason. D and trimming come from the DNA, and the V and J calls and clone size come from that table. In all, the sample holds around 140,000 clones, and roughly 80% of those were seen once. Of the sample, approximately 16% is held by the ten largest clones.

Regarding this clone: The antigen it binds to is not known. One base away there is no much larger clone; base qualities are not given.

Sequencing was carried out using peripheral blood. Recombination linked TRBV3-1 (or the pseudogene TRBV3-2) to TRBJ2-1, with 9 central nucleotides matching TRBD1. This receptor was identified in a man over 45 with acute or convalescent COVID-19. CDR3 sequence: CASSQDGGQGFHEQFF. At the DNA level, the sequence is TGTGCCAGCAGCCAAGATGGAGGACAGGGGTTCCATGAGCAGTTCTTC.